The entry below gives a single T cell receptor (beta chain) sequence along with its context. Its antigen is not known. One end of the junction varies from germline; a read error may be responsible. The CDR3 consists of 10 residues. From germline, CDR1 is SGHDT and CDR2 YYEEEE. These data come from a study of siplizumab effects on memory and regulatory T cells. Kept together in coculture, the mixed lymphocyte reaction cells spent more than five days at 37°C. The table came from immunoSEQ multiplex PCR; TCRdb's copy has only in-frame clones and leaves some out. The sample includes approximately 9,700 clones, around 46% of them seen just once.

The clonotype was recovered from a human donor in good health; the cells came from an allogeneic mixed lymphocyte reaction. Sequenced sample: CFSE-low (dividing) CD4+ T cells sorted from an allogeneic mixed lymphocyte reaction. The chain recombines TRBV5-6 with TRBJ2-7, with D perhaps matching TRBD2 (5 bases). CDR3 in amino acids: CASSLGFERF. CDR3 DNA: TGTGCCAGCAGCTTAGGGTTTGAGCGGTTC.